The 22 T cell receptor beta chains below come from one sample, sequenced in a study of immune characterization of retroperitoneal liposarcoma. One entry per CDR3 protein, called by TCRdb with MiXCR from the PCR reads. The table includes around 13,000 distinct CDR3 sequences, approximately 48% detected once. Sequences were obtained from tumor tissue. Receptor source: a female donor with retroperitoneal liposarcoma.

V usage is TRBV6-8 and J usage is TRBJ2-3; TRBD2 agrees at 13 bases. V was pared by 6 bases and J by 0 bases, with 9 bases of the junction left unmatched. The CDR3 contains 18 residues. Germline CDR1 is MNHGY and CDR2 is SAAAGT. This chain's CDR3 is CASRIGTSGMTSTDTQYF. The CDR3 nucleotides are TGTGCCAGCAGGATCGGGACTAGCGGGATGACTAGCACAGATACGCAGTATTTT.

The genes are TRBV6-2 or TRBV6-3 and TRBJ2-1; D may be TRBD1 or TRBD2 (5 bases each). V shed 5 bases and J shed 2 bases, with 13 bases lying between them. This CDR3 is built from 15 residues. Germline V lookup: CDR1 MNHEY, CDR2 SVGEGT. The CDR3 DNA reads TGTGCCAGCAGTCCCCGGATGGGGGCCTACAATGAGCAGTTCTTC. Protein product: CASSPRMGAYNEQFF.

This clonotype was counted a few times. CDR3: CASSSGQGAGRAGELFF. The CDR3 DNA is TGTGCCAGCAGCTCTGGACAGGGAGCGGGTCGGGCCGGGGAGCTGTTTTTT. The chain uses TRBV7-3 and TRBJ2-2; 8 positions agree with TRBD1. CDR1 is SGHTA and CDR2 is FQGTGA in the germline V gene. The CDR3 totals 17 residues. V gave up 4 bases and J gave up 6 bases; unmatched junction bases: 13.

The chain joins TRBV6-1 to TRBJ2-3; possibly TRBD2 for D (5 bases). CDR3 length: 15 residues. V lost 3 bases and J 1 base, leaving 11 bases between the germline ends. CDR1 and CDR2 from the germline V gene are MNHNS and SASEGT. The CDR3 DNA reads as TGTGCCAGCAGTGATCCTAGCTTAGGCACAGATACGCAGTATTTT. It codes for CASSDPSLGTDTQYF.

This clonotype occurred a few times. This chain uses TRBV7-6 with TRBJ2-1; perhaps TRBD1 as D (6 bases). The J call may be wrong; the DNA end is better matched by TRBJ2-5. Germline CDR1 and CDR2: SGHVS and FNYEAQ. There are 15 residues in the CDR3. CDR3 nucleotides: TGTGCCAGCAGCTTACGGACAGCGATGAGAGAGACCCAGTACTTC. This codes for CASSLRTAMRETQYF.

This chain connects TRBV6-8 to TRBJ2-1; D is ambiguous. The J call is doubtful: the DNA matches TRBJ2-7 better. Germline V gene data show CDR1 as MNHGY and CDR2 as SAAAGT. The CDR3 loop spans 12 amino acids. CDR3 nucleotides: TGTGCCAGCAGTTACGGGCTAGATGAGCAGTACTTC. Protein product: CASSYGLDEQYF.

This clonotype is medium-sized (0.01 to 0.1%) within its sample. J is TRBJ2-2 and V is TRBV7-2; D unresolved. Germline assignment: CDR1 SGHTA and CDR2 FQGNSA. The CDR3 length is 12 residues. V lost 8 bases and J 4 bases, leaving 8 bases between the germline ends. CDR3 nucleotides: TGTGCCAGCTCAGTGGGCACCGGGGAGCTGTTTTTT. Translating it yields CASSVGTGELFF.

This clonotype showed up just a few times. The J gene is TRBJ2-7, the V gene TRBV6-1; a weak D match, TRBD2 (6 bases). V was cut by 7 bases and J by 0 bases, with 16 bases left in between. Per the germline V gene, CDR1 is MNHNS and CDR2 is SASEGT. The CDR3 has 15 amino acids. CDR3 sequence reads: CASTPTSRSSYEQYF. The CDR3 region has the DNA TGTGCCAGCACCCCCACTAGCCGGAGCTCCTACGAGCAGTACTTC.

This clonotype was observed a few times. The chain combines TRBV10-2 with TRBJ2-3; 14 nucleotides align to TRBD2. The junction had 15 bases not matched to a gene; V was cut back by 6 bases and J by 4 bases. Germline CDR1 and CDR2: WSHSY and SAAADI. The CDR3 consists of 19 residues. Here the CDR3 reads CASRTGTAGTSGRADTQYF. The DNA for the CDR3 is TGCGCCAGCAGGACCGGGACGGCCGGGACTAGCGGGAGAGCAGATACGCAGTATTTT.

This clonotype appeared a few times. V is TRBV25-1 and J is TRBJ2-7; TRBD2 matches at 12 bases. Judging by the DNA end, TRBJ2-5 fits better; the J call may be wrong. The CDR3 spans 14 residues. Germline CDR1 is MGHDK and CDR2 is SYGVNS. CDR3 region: CASGLAGRQETQYF. The CDR3 DNA reads TGTGCCAGCGGACTAGCGGGGAGACAAGAGACCCAGTACTTC.

The chain has TRBV7-2 and TRBJ2-2, with TRBD2 identical over 8 bases. This CDR3 is built from 17 residues. Trimming cost V 0 bases and J 7 bases; bases outside gene matches: 10. Germline V gives CDR1 SGHTA, CDR2 FQGNSA. CDR3 DNA sequence: TGTGCCAGCAGCTTAGCGGCCAGCGGGAGACGCGGCGGGGAGCTGTTTTTT. Translating gives CASSLAASGRRGGELFF.

The genes are TRBV12-3 or TRBV12-4 and TRBJ2-1, with 9 nucleotides matching TRBD2. The J call may be faulty, since TRBJ2-5 better matches the DNA end. The CDR3 sequence is 15 residues long. The CDR3 region has the DNA TGTGCCAGCAGTTCTTTAGCGGGGGCCGCAGAGACCCAGTACTTC. Its protein product is CASSSLAGAAETQYF.

This clonotype occurred once. The CDR3 DNA sequence: TGTGCCAGCAGTTTGGGGACAGTCCAAGAGACCCAGTACTTC. Protein product: CASSLGTVQETQYF. The chain has TRBV12-3 or TRBV12-4 and TRBJ2-5, with 7 positions matching TRBD1. The trim removed 3 bases at V and 1 base at J, leaving 2 bases unmatched. CDR3 length: 14 residues.

CDR3 sequence (DNA): TGTGCCAGCAGACGGGACAGGAGGGCCCACGAGCAGTTCTTC. It specifies CASRRDRRAHEQFF. The chain has TRBV6-1 and TRBJ2-1, with 8 positions matching TRBD1. V lost 6 bases, J lost 10 bases, and 11 bases stayed unmatched. Germline loops: CDR1 MNHNS, CDR2 SASEGT. The CDR3 is 14 amino acids.

CDR3 nucleotide sequence: TGTGCCAGCAGCTATGGGACTAGCGGGAGCGGGGAGCTGTTTTTT. This gives the protein CASSYGTSGSGELFF. This chain uses TRBV7-8 with TRBJ2-2; 14 bases are a match to TRBD2. J was trimmed by 7 bases and V by 4 bases; bases with no gene match: 2. Germline CDR1 is SGHVS and CDR2 is FQNEAQ. The length of the CDR3 is 15 residues.

There are a few counts of this clonotype. V usage is TRBV7-2 and J usage is TRBJ2-1, with TRBD2 identical over 13 bases. V trimming: 7 bases; J trimming: 13 bases; junction bases outside the gene matches: 22. Germline V CDR1 and CDR2: SGHTA, FQGNSA. The CDR3 sequence is 18 residues long. CDR3 amino acids: CASMLGTSGIAGGETQFF. CDR3 coding DNA: TGTGCCAGCATGCTCGGGACTAGCGGGATCGCGGGGGGGGAGACCCAGTTCTTC.

As DNA, the CDR3 is TGTGCCAGCAGCCCGGGGACAGGGAGCAATGAGCAGTTCTTC. Its protein is CASSPGTGSNEQFF. J is TRBJ2-1 and V is TRBV7-3, with TRBD1 identical over 9 bases. Germline values: CDR1 SGHTA, CDR2 FQGTGA. J lost 6 bases, V lost 5 bases, and 5 bases had no gene match. The CDR3 is made up of 14 amino acids.

This clonotype was counted between two and nine times. The V and J genes are TRBV12-5 and TRBJ2-1; 10 nucleotides line up with TRBD2. The V segment lost 5 bases and the J segment 6 bases; nucleotides outside the gene matches: 10. This CDR3 has 16 amino acids. Germline values: CDR1 LGHNT, CDR2 FRNRAP. The CDR3 here is CASGVGGSGRINEQFF. The CDR3 region has the DNA TGTGCTAGTGGTGTGGGGGGTAGCGGGAGGATCAATGAGCAGTTCTTC. Full variable domain (missing parts from reference TRBV12-5 and TRBJ2-1): DARVTQTPRHKVTEMGQEVTMRCQPILGHNTVFWYRQTMMQGLELLAYFRNRAPLDDSGMPKDRFSAEMPDATLATLKIQPSEPRDSAVYFCASGVGGSGRINEQFFGPGTRLTVL.

This chain links TRBV7-2 with TRBJ2-3; 7 nucleotides match TRBD2. CDR3 length equals 15 residues. Germline lookup yields CDR1 SGHTA and CDR2 FQGNSA. Trimming at V came to 4 bases and at J to 6 bases, leaving 10 bases not matched to a gene. The CDR3 nucleotides are TGTGCCAGCAGCTCGCTCCCCACTAGCGTTGATACGCAGTATTTT. It specifies CASSSLPTSVDTQYF.

This clonotype was observed a few times. The chain joins TRBV7-6 to TRBJ2-1; tentatively, D is TRBD2 (6 bases). The CDR3 loop spans 15 amino acids. Looked up from germline, CDR1 is SGHVS and CDR2 is FNYEAQ. V lost 3 bases, J lost 10 bases, and 19 bases lay in between. Here the CDR3 reads CASSLSGTGLYEQFF. As DNA, the CDR3 is TGTGCCAGCAGCTTGTCCGGGACGGGACTTTACGAGCAGTTCTTC.

This clonotype is labeled as medium-sized. V gene TRBV6-5 combines with J gene TRBJ2-4; 14 bases align to TRBD2. Trimming removed 0 bases from V and 13 bases from J; junction bases left unmatched: 8. The CDR3 covers 16 residues. Germline V gives CDR1 MNHEY, CDR2 SVGAGI. CDR3 nucleotide sequence: TGTGCCAGCAGTTACTCGATTGGACTAGCGGGAGGTGAGCAGTACTTC. It translates to CASSYSIGLAGGEQYF.

This clonotype appeared once. The junction and the germline gene differ at one end; a read error may be behind it. The chain couples TRBV7-6 to TRBJ2-1; 9 nucleotides agree with TRBD2. The CDR3 spans 15 residues. The germline V gene has CDR1 SGHVS and CDR2 FNYEAQ. The CDR3 loop is CASSLGSGSLNEQFF. CDR3 coding DNA: TGTGCTAGCAGCTTAGGTAGCGGGAGTCTCAATGAGCAGTTCTTC.